This T cell receptor (beta chain) was documented in a study of yellow fever vaccine responses in identical twins. Overall study results and limits: Twins' vaccine T cell responses were reported to seem partly convergent and partly personalized.

Each CDR3 protein gets one entry after TCRdb re-called the RT-PCR reads with MiXCR. The table records 30,000 to 40,000 distinct CDR3 sequences, more than 45% of them present only once. Per germline, CDR1 WNHNN and CDR2 SYGVQD (reference sequence). This CDR3 has 13 residues. V lost 4 bases, J lost 4 bases, and 10 bases lay in between. As concerns this clonotype: Antigen specificity is unknown.

The chain recombines TRBV10-1 with TRBJ1-1, with D perhaps TRBD1 (5 bases). This TCR was recovered from a woman between 18 and 29 years old who received the yellow fever vaccine. This specimen was T cells from blood (PBMCs), unsorted or a sorted subset (not recorded which), taken before or after yellow fever vaccination (not recorded which). The CDR3 nucleotides read TGCGCCAGCAGTGCCAGGGTTTTCACTGAAGCTTTCTTT. It translates to CASSARVFTEAFF.